A selection of T cell receptor beta chains follows, all from one sample in a study of PD-1 blockade in mismatch repair-deficient tumors. This table comes from immunoSEQ multiplex PCR, and its TCRdb copy is limited to in-frame clones, with some not included. The sample holds approximately 51,000 clones, over 70% seen once. Sample: peripheral blood, taken about 20 weeks after starting pembrolizumab. The source is an adult with mismatch repair-deficient cancer. The CDR3 runs from the conserved cysteine through the conserved F or W. The D gene is left open where the match is weak. The listing skips clone size in some rows; elsewhere it reads once, few, many or a size class.

D	J	size	V	DNA	CDR3
TRBD2	TRBJ2-1	once	TRBV7-3	TGTGCCAGCAGCGCATCACTAGCGGGAGGCGAGCAGTTCTTC	CASSASLAGGEQFF
TRBD2	TRBJ2-1	NA	TRBV2	TGTGCCAGCAGTGTTTTAGGGGAGGGCAATGAGCAGTTCTTC	CASSVLGEGNEQFF
TRBD1	TRBJ2-5	NA	TRBV5-5	TGTGCCAGCAGCTCCGATCGACAGGGTGTCCGAGAGACCCAGTACTTC	CASSSDRQGVRETQYF
NA	TRBJ1-5	few	TRBV28	TGTGCCACCCACGCGTCGGGGCGGAATCAGCCCCAGCATTTT	CATHASGRNQPQHF
TRBD2	TRBJ2-5	NA	TRBV6-1	TGTGCCAGCAGGTTAGCGGGAGTTGAGACCCAGTACTTC	CASRLAGVETQYF
TRBD1	TRBJ2-6	NA	TRBV10-1	TGCGCCAGCAGTGGTGGGACAGGGGGCTCTGGGGCCAACGTCCTGACTTTC	CASSGGTGGSGANVLTF
TRBD2	TRBJ2-2	NA	TRBV7-3	TGTGCCAGCAGCGAATTTAGCGGGAGTTTGACCGGGGAGCTGTTTTTT	CASSEFSGSLTGELFF
NA	TRBJ1-2	NA	TRBV18	TGTGCCAGCTCACCGGGCCATGACAACTATGGCTACACCTTC	CASSPGHDNYGYTF
NA	TRBJ1-1	NA	TRBV16	TGTGCCAGCAGCCAATCTCGGGGGAAGAACACTGAAGCTTTCTTT	CASSQSRGKNTEAFF
NA	TRBJ2-2	NA	TRBV10-3	TGTGCCACGGGGGCGGGATGGGCCGGGGAGCTGTTTTTT	CATGAGWAGELFF
TRBD2	TRBJ2-3	NA	TRBV9	TGTGCCAGCAGCGTAGCTCTAGCGGGAGGACCAGATACGCAGTATTTT	CASSVALAGGPDTQYF
NA	TRBJ2-1	NA	TRBV4-3	TGCGCCAGCAGCCAAGACCGGACGGGCCACGGCTCCTACAATGAGCAGTTCTTC	CASSQDRTGHGSYNEQFF
TRBD2	TRBJ2-3	NA	TRBV18	TGTGCCAGCTCACCAGCAAGCGGGGGGCAAGTGGGAGATACGCAGTATTTT	CASSPASGGQVGDTQYF
NA	TRBJ2-7	NA	TRBV27	TGTGCCAGCAGTTTATTGCAGGGCAGTTCCTACGAGCAGTACTTC	CASSLLQGSSYEQYF
NA	TRBJ2-2	NA	TRBV11-3	TGTGCCAGCAGCTTTAGGACCGAATACACCGGGGAGCTGTTTTTT	CASSFRTEYTGELFF
TRBD2	TRBJ2-1	NA	TRBV27	TGTGCCAGCAGTAACTCTGGACTAGCGGGGTTACAGTTCTTC	CASSNSGLAGLQFF
TRBD1	TRBJ1-2	NA	TRBV5-1	TGCGCCAGCAGCGCCGGACAGGGAGCTAACTATGGCTACACCTTC	CASSAGQGANYGYTF
NA	TRBJ2-7	NA	TRBV11-3	TGTGCCAGCAGCCCCAGGGGTGGGGAGCAGTACTTC	CASSPRGGEQYF
NA	TRBJ2-7	NA	TRBV28	TGTGCCAGCAGAGAGCGGTGGGAGCAGTACTTC	CASRERWEQYF
TRBD2	TRBJ2-3	few	TRBV18	TGTGCCAGCTCACCACCGGTACTAGCGGGAGTAGATACGCAGTATTTT	CASSPPVLAGVDTQYF
TRBD2	TRBJ2-1	NA	TRBV5-1	TGCGCCAGCAGCTTGGCGGGAGGGCGTAGCGATGAGCAGTTCTTC	CASSLAGGRSDEQFF
TRBD2	TRBJ2-1	NA	TRBV7-6	TGTGCCAGCAGCCCGCGCGCTAGCGGGAACTCCTACAATGAGCAGTTCTTC	CASSPRASGNSYNEQFF
NA	TRBJ1-3	NA	TRBV6-5	TGTGCCAGCAGCCTCGACAAGGGGCGCACCATATATTTT	CASSLDKGRTIYF
NA	TRBJ2-5	NA	TRBV7-9	TGTGCCAGCAGCTTGGGGCCGGGTAGGGGAGAGACCCAGTACTTC	CASSLGPGRGETQYF
NA	TRBJ1-2	NA	TRBV7-2	TGTGCCAGCAGCTTAGGAATCAACTATGGCTACACCTTC	CASSLGINYGYTF
TRBD2	TRBJ2-2	NA	TRBV9	TGTGCCAGCAGCGTTGGGGGGGTCACCGGGGAGCTGTTTTTT	CASSVGGVTGELFF
NA	TRBJ2-3	NA	TRBV5-6	TGTGCCAGCAGCTTGTGGTCTGCGGGAGATACGCAGTATTTT	CASSLWSAGDTQYF
NA	TRBJ2-3	few	TRBV27	TGTGCCAGCAGCCGACTATGGCGGGATACGCAGTATTTT	CASSRLWRDTQYF
NA	TRBJ2-2	once	TRBV15	TGTGCCACCAGCAGAGATGGTACTATAGGCACCGGGGAGCTGTTTTTT	CATSRDGTIGTGELFF
NA	TRBJ2-1	NA	TRBV18	TGTGCCAGCTCACCACCAATGGACAATGAGCAGTTCTTC	CASSPPMDNEQFF
NA	TRBJ2-5	NA	TRBV19	TGTGCCAGTAGTCAGTTCTCAGAGACCCAGTACTTC	CASSQFSETQYF
NA	TRBJ2-2	NA	TRBV29-1	TGCAGCGTAGGACAGTTGAACACCGGGGAGCTGTTTTTT	CSVGQLNTGELFF
TRBD2	TRBJ2-3	NA	TRBV6-5	TGTGCCAGCAGTTACTCCTGGACTAGCGGGAGAGATACGCAGTATTTT	CASSYSWTSGRDTQYF
TRBD1	TRBJ1-1	NA	TRBV19	TGTGCCAGTAGGTCGGACAGGCGGGGCACTGAAGCTTTCTTT	CASRSDRRGTEAFF
TRBD2	TRBJ2-1	NA	TRBV27	TGTGCCAGCATCAGGACTAGCGGGAGGGCCACCTACAATGAGCAGTTCTTC	CASIRTSGRATYNEQFF
TRBD2	TRBJ2-3	few	TRBV7-2	TGTGCCAGCAGCCCGAGGGGGGCTAGCGGGAGACACACAGATACGCAGTATTTT	CASSPRGASGRHTDTQYF
NA	TRBJ2-1	NA	TRBV4-3	TGCGCCAGCAGCCAAGATCTGGACTGGCCGCTACAGTTCTTC	CASSQDLDWPLQFF
NA	TRBJ2-1	NA	TRBV6-5	TGTGCCAGCAAGAGGGCTCTCCAATACAATGAGCAGTTCTTC	CASKRALQYNEQFF
NA	TRBJ2-1	NA	TRBV19	TGTGCCAGTAGTACGGGAGTTTACAATGAGCAGTTCTTC	CASSTGVYNEQFF
NA	TRBJ1-3	NA	TRBV19	NA	CASTSGDSGNTIYF
NA	TRBJ1-2	NA	TRBV10-3	TGTGCCATCAGTGTGGACAACTATGGCTACACCTTC	CAISVDNYGYTF
TRBD1	TRBJ2-5	NA	TRBV19	TGTGCCAGTAGTCCATTACGGCCGGGACAGGGAGAGACCCAGTACTTC	CASSPLRPGQGETQYF
NA	TRBJ1-1	NA	TRBV6-6	TGTGCCAGCAGCGCAGGGATGGGGACTGAAGCTTTCTTT	CASSAGMGTEAFF
NA	TRBJ1-2	NA	TRBV5-1	TGCGCCAGCAGCTCGCAGCCTCCCGGTGGCTACACCTTC	CASSSQPPGGYTF
NA	TRBJ2-6	NA	TRBV6-4	TGTGCCAGCAGTCAGACAGGGACTACCTGGGGTTCTGGGGCCAACGTCCTGACTTTC	CASSQTGTTWGSGANVLTF
TRBD1	TRBJ1-4	NA	TRBV5-1	TGCGCCAGCAGCTTGGACAGGGGGATGAATGAAAAACTGTTTTTT	CASSLDRGMNEKLFF
NA	TRBJ1-5	few	TRBV19	TGTGCCAGTAGTATAGGGACGCATCAGCCCCAGCATTTT	CASSIGTHQPQHF
NA	TRBJ2-1	NA	TRBV11-2	TGTGCCAGCAGCTTACAGCTGACTGACTACAATGAGCAGTTCTTC	CASSLQLTDYNEQFF
NA	TRBJ1-2	NA	TRBV5-5	TGTGCCAGCGTGGACACGTTAAACTATGGCTACACCTTC	CASVDTLNYGYTF